This T cell receptor (beta chain) was recorded in a study of cytomegalovirus exposure and HLA in healthy donors. Worth noting for this clone: Antigen: not known.

General observations from the study: For TCR beta chains, V- and J-gene trimming was later linked to a missense DCLRE1C variant.

It was with 60 Vbeta and 13 Jbeta primers that the PCR ran. Repertoires were generated with immunoSEQ multiplex PCR, while TCRdb's copy carries only in-frame clones and drops some. The sample has 220,000 or so clones; approximately 82% are singletons. The sequence was collected from a male donor in good health and CMV-seronegative. The specimen sequenced was PBMCs.

In DNA, the CDR3 is TGTGCCAGCAGCTTACCTGGAGGGGCCGGAAATGAGCAGTTCTTC. It specifies CASSLPGGAGNEQFF. This rearrangement joins TRBV11-2 to TRBJ2-1; TRBD2 is a possible D gene (6 bases). This CDR3 spans 15 amino acids. The germline V and J ends were trimmed by 2 bases and 7 bases, with 15 bases remaining between them. CDR1 SGHAT and CDR2 FQNNGV come from the germline V gene. Variable domain in full (rest from reference TRBV11-2 and TRBJ2-1): EAGVAQSPRYKIIEKRQSVAFWCNPISGHATLYWYQQILGQGPKLLIQFQNNGVVDDSQLPKDRFSAERLKGVDSTLKIQPAKLEDSAVYLCASSLPGGAGNEQFFGPGTRLTVL.